Each of the 31 T cell receptor beta chains below was sequenced from the same sample in a study of CD8+ T cells in alopecia areata. In each case, RNA was isolated and then reverse transcribed into cDNA as the sequencing template. Sequencing used immunoSEQ multiplex PCR; TCRdb keeps in-frame clones, though not all of them. The sample carries 130,000 to 150,000 clones, about half recorded once. Sample: CD4+ T cells sorted from blood, taken at week 0. The source is a human donor with alopecia areata.

The chain is built from TRBV4-1 and TRBJ1-5; D remains unclear. The CDR3 loop spans 18 amino acids. V was trimmed by 2 bases and J by 2 bases, leaving 19 bases between them. Per the germline V gene, CDR1 is MGHRA and CDR2 is YSYEKL. CDR3 nucleotide sequence: TGCGCCAGCAGCCAACTATCGGGAGGGCCCGTAGGCAATCAGCCCCAGCATTTT. Translating it yields CASSQLSGGPVGNQPQHF.

V usage is TRBV29-1 and J usage is TRBJ2-5; a possible D gene is TRBD1 (5 bases). Germline values: CDR1 SQVTM, CDR2 ANQGSEA. Trimming took off 4 bases at V and 3 bases at J, with 9 bases between the two ends. There are 12 residues in the CDR3. CDR3 DNA: TGCAGCGTTGTCGCGACAGAAGAGACCCAGTACTTC. Amino acid sequence: CSVVATEETQYF.

The chain carries TRBV5-1 and TRBJ2-7; a weak D match, TRBD2 (6 bases). CDR3 size: 14 residues. Germline V gene lookup returns CDR1 SGHRS and CDR2 YFSETQ. The V end was cut by 1 base, the J end by 6 bases, with 14 bases between. Here the CDR3 reads CASSLRAGLGEQYF. As DNA, the CDR3 is TGCGCCAGCAGCTTGAGGGCGGGATTGGGCGAGCAGTACTTC.

This clone has only a few counts. The rearrangement joins TRBV30 to TRBJ1-1; D ambiguous. The CDR3 loop spans 11 amino acids. V was pared by 5 bases and J by 4 bases, with 8 bases between. Germline values: CDR1 GTSNPN, CDR2 SVGIG (reference sequence). As DNA, the CDR3 is TGTGCCTGGCTGGGTAGCACTGAAGCTTTCTTT. It encodes CAWLGSTEAFF.

This clone was picked up a small number of times. This sequence joins TRBV11-3 and TRBJ1-1; possibly TRBD1 for D (5 bases). Germline V gene lookup returns CDR1 SGHNT and CDR2 YENEEA. The CDR3 contains 14 residues. V was pared by 3 bases and J by 1 base, with 9 bases between. The CDR3 is CASSLQGANTEAFF. The CDR3 bases are TGTGCCAGCAGCTTGCAGGGCGCGAACACTGAAGCTTTCTTT.

This chain uses TRBV27 with TRBJ1-4; D not resolved. Trimming removed 3 bases at V and 8 bases at J, with 13 bases between. The CDR3 contains 14 residues. Germline V CDR1 and CDR2: MNHEY, SMNVEV (reference sequence). The CDR3 sequence: CASSLGNPGEKLFF. DNA of the CDR3: TGTGCCAGCAGTTTGGGGAACCCGGGGGAAAAACTGTTTTTT.

V gene TRBV29-1 combines with J gene TRBJ1-1, with TRBD1 matching 7 bases. Losses at the gene ends were 7 bases for V and 0 bases for J; bases not matched to a gene: 8. CDR1 is SQVTM, CDR2 ANQGSEA, per germline. The CDR3 is 14 residues long. The CDR3: CSARGRGMNTEAFF. As DNA, the CDR3 is TGCAGCGCAAGGGGGCGGGGAATGAACACTGAAGCTTTCTTT.

J is TRBJ2-3 and V is TRBV28; D is perhaps TRBD1 (5 bases). CDR1 is MDHEN, CDR2 SYDVKM, per germline. The CDR3 contains 12 residues. The V end lost 3 bases, the J end lost 6 bases, and 7 bases lay between the germline ends. The CDR3 loop reads CASSLGRDTQYF. As DNA, the CDR3 is TGTGCCAGCAGTTTGGGGCGGGATACGCAGTATTTT.

This clone was seen only a few times. The V gene is TRBV28, the J gene TRBJ2-5; D gene ambiguous. Looked up from germline, CDR1 is MDHEN and CDR2 is SYDVKM. This CDR3 contains 11 residues. Trimming pared 5 bases from V and 9 bases from J, leaving 10 bases between. The CDR3 reads CASSGEDSQYF. The CDR3 bases are TGTGCCAGCAGTGGCGAGGATTCCCAGTACTTC.

The chain links TRBV7-9 to TRBJ2-7; D uncertain. Germline CDR1 is SEHNR and CDR2 is FQNEAQ (reference sequence). Deletions cut 0 bases from V and 0 bases from J, with 3 bases between. The length of the CDR3 is 13 residues. Here the CDR3 DNA reads TGTGCCAGCAGCTTAGCGGGCTCCTACGAGCAGTACTTC. Translating gives CASSLAGSYEQYF.

This rearrangement joins TRBV20-1 to TRBJ2-1; no clear D. This CDR3 region has 10 residues. Germline V lookup: CDR1 DFQATT, CDR2 SNEGSKA (reference sequence). Trimming stripped 5 bases from V and 7 bases from J, with 6 bases between. The CDR3 bases are TGCAGTGCTCCCCGGAATGAGCAGTTCTTC. Translated: CSAPRNEQFF.

The chain couples TRBV4-2 to TRBJ2-5; unclear D gene. Germline CDR1 and CDR2: LGHNA and YNFKEQ. V shed 2 bases and J shed 7 bases, with 8 bases lying between them. The CDR3 is made up of 12 amino acids. CDR3: CASSQPVGTQYF. In DNA, the CDR3 is TGTGCCAGCAGCCAACCCGTTGGGACCCAGTACTTC.

This clone was counted only a few times. The J gene is TRBJ2-6, the V gene TRBV6-1, with no clear D. Trimming left V 0 bases short and J 2 bases short, with 5 bases between. Germline V gives CDR1 MNHNS, CDR2 SASEGT. This CDR3 has 15 amino acids. The DNA for the CDR3 is TGTGCCAGCAGTGAAGCGGTTGCTGGGGCCAACGTCCTGACTTTC. The encoded protein is CASSEAVAGANVLTF.

This clone was seen at least ten times. This chain links TRBV18 with TRBJ1-5; D might be TRBD1 (6 bases). Trimming took off 3 bases at V and 8 bases at J, with 14 bases between the two ends. This CDR3 spans 14 amino acids. Germline V CDR1 and CDR2: KGHSH, LQKENI. CDR3 DNA: TGTGCCAGCTCACCGGGGGCGATACCCGAGCCCCAGCATTTT. It codes for CASSPGAIPEPQHF.

This chain's CDR3 is CASSSSPSGSGGTQYF. In DNA, the CDR3 is TGTGCCAGCAGCTCTAGCCCTAGCGGGAGTGGAGGTACGCAGTATTTT. The genes are TRBV7-2 and TRBJ2-3, with 10 bases lining up with TRBD2. CDR1 SGHTA and CDR2 FQGNSA come from the germline V gene. The V and J ends lost 4 bases and 8 bases, in that order; junction bases with no gene match: 12. This CDR3 contains 16 residues.

In this sample, this clone turned up a few times. This sequence joins TRBV6-6 and TRBJ2-5; possibly TRBD2 for D (6 bases). The CDR3 sequence is 13 residues long. The V end lost 5 bases, the J end lost 2 bases, and 9 bases lay between the germline ends. Germline values: CDR1 MNHNY, CDR2 SVGAGI (reference sequence). In DNA, the CDR3 is TGTGCCAGCAGTAATAGCGGACAAGAGACCCAGTACTTC. Encoded protein: CASSNSGQETQYF.

The chain couples TRBV6-6 to TRBJ2-5; D might be TRBD1 (6 bases). Looked up from germline, CDR1 is MNHNY and CDR2 is SVGAGI (reference sequence). V was clipped by 4 bases and J by 5 bases, with 11 bases between them. This CDR3 is 13 amino acids long. The CDR3 DNA reads as TGTGCCAGCAGTTCCGGGACAAAGGAGACCCAGTACTTC. Translation gives CASSSGTKETQYF.

V usage is TRBV6-5 and J usage is TRBJ1-2; no clear D. Germline V CDR1 and CDR2: MNHEY, SVGAGI. The V and J ends lost 6 bases and 4 bases respectively, with 12 bases between them. The CDR3 contains 13 residues. The CDR3 spells CASRPRRVYGYTF. Here the CDR3 DNA reads TGTGCCAGCAGGCCACGCCGGGTCTATGGCTACACCTTC.

Here the CDR3 reads CASSGGAHYNEQFF. The CDR3 DNA follows: TGTGCCAGCAGTGGTGGGGCCCATTACAATGAGCAGTTCTTC. The chain carries TRBV25-1 and TRBJ2-1, with a possible D match to TRBD1 (5 bases). Germline assignment: CDR1 MGHDK and CDR2 SYGVNS. This CDR3 region has 14 residues. Deletions cut 4 bases from V and 4 bases from J, with 11 bases between.

V is TRBV2 and J is TRBJ2-2; the D is unclear. There are 13 residues in the CDR3. V was pared by 6 bases and J by 7 bases, with 12 bases between. CDR1 and CDR2 from the germline V gene are SNHLY and FYNNEI. CDR3 in DNA: TGTGCCAGCAGACTAAACATGGGCGGGGAGCTGTTTTTT. Translating it yields CASRLNMGGELFF.

The chain uses TRBV27 and TRBJ2-7; D is perhaps TRBD1 (6 bases). There are 13 residues in the CDR3. Per germline, CDR1 MNHEY and CDR2 SMNVEV (reference sequence). The ends were cut back, 4 bases at V and 4 bases at J, with 11 bases in the middle. The DNA of the CDR3 is TGTGCCAGCAGTTCCGGACAGAAATACGAGCAGTACTTC. Amino acid sequence: CASSSGQKYEQYF.

A word on this clone: Other DNA sequences of this sample code for an identical CDR3. The chain links TRBV6-5 to TRBJ1-4; possible D gene TRBD1, 5 bases. There are 13 residues in the CDR3. V lost 1 base and J 11 bases, leaving 11 bases between the germline ends. The germline V gene encodes CDR1 MNHEY and CDR2 SVGAGI. This CDR3 reads CASSYLQGEKLFF. CDR3 sequence (DNA): TGTGCCAGCAGTTACTTGCAGGGAGAGAAACTGTTTTTT.

The chain is built from TRBV11-2 and TRBJ2-3; TRBD2 aligns across 8 bases. V lost 7 bases and J lost 0; bases outside the gene matches: 6. The CDR3 runs to 15 residues. Per the germline V gene, CDR1 is SGHAT and CDR2 is FQNNGV. CDR3 coding DNA: TGTGCCAGCACCCGACTAGCGCGGAGCACAGATACGCAGTATTTT. Amino acids: CASTRLARSTDTQYF.

The chain has TRBV7-3 and TRBJ1-1; 9 bases match TRBD1. In germline, CDR1 is SGHTA, CDR2 FQGTGA. The ends lost 5 bases at V and 5 bases at J; junction bases unmatched: 6. The length of the CDR3 is 14 residues. CDR3 protein: CASSLMGQGTEAFF. The CDR3 nucleotides are TGTGCCAGCAGCCTGATGGGACAGGGTACTGAAGCTTTCTTT.

This CDR3 reads CASSLDRGSSYEQYF. CDR3 nucleotide sequence: TGTGCCAGCAGCTTAGACCGGGGAAGCTCCTACGAGCAGTACTTC. The chain links TRBV7-2 to TRBJ2-7, with D possibly TRBD2 on 5 matching bases. Germline CDR1 and CDR2: SGHTA and FQGNSA. The CDR3 length is 15 residues. The V end was cut by 1 base, the J end by 0 bases, with 10 bases between.

In its sample, this clone was seen a few times. The chain links TRBV29-1 to TRBJ2-7, with D perhaps matching TRBD2 (6 bases). CDR3 length: 11 amino acids. Germline CDR1 reads SQVTM; CDR2 reads ANQGSEA. Between the trimmed V and J ends, which lost 6 bases and 3 bases, there was a span of 9 bases. Written as DNA, the CDR3 is TGCAGCGTGGGGGGAGGCTACGAGCAGTACTTC. This codes for CSVGGGYEQYF.

The J gene is TRBJ2-4, the V gene TRBV15; 10 bases agree with TRBD2. Per germline, CDR1 LNHNV and CDR2 YYDKDF (reference sequence). The CDR3 loop spans 14 amino acids. V shed 6 bases and J 9 bases; nucleotides not matched to a gene: 8. CDR3 amino acids: CATRITSGAGIQYF. The CDR3 nucleotides read TGTGCCACCAGAATAACTAGCGGGGCTGGCATTCAGTACTTC.

The chain combines TRBV5-4 with TRBJ2-6; D is possibly TRBD1 (5 bases). V lost 7 bases to trimming and J lost 0 bases, with 14 bases between them. The germline gives CDR1 SGHNT, CDR2 YYREEE (reference sequence). The CDR3 extends over 16 amino acids. The CDR3 loop reads CASGREYRSGANVLTF. The CDR3 DNA is TGTGCCAGCGGCAGGGAATACCGCTCTGGGGCCAACGTCCTGACTTTC.

The CDR3: CASSFGTAEAFF. DNA for the CDR3: TGTGCCAGCAGTTTCGGGACGGCTGAAGCTTTCTTT. The V gene is TRBV28, the J gene TRBJ1-1; weak D call: TRBD1 (5 bases). V shed 3 bases and J shed 6 bases, with 8 bases lying between them. The CDR3 contains 12 residues. Germline V gene sequence: CDR1 MDHEN, CDR2 SYDVKM. Full variable domain (rest looked up from reference TRBV28 and TRBJ1-1): DVKVTQSSRYLVKRTGEKVFLECVQDMDHENMFWYRQDPGLGLRLIYFSYDVKMKEKGDIPEGYSVSREKKERFSLILESASTNQTSMYLCASSFGTAEAFFGQGTRLTVV.

The chain combines TRBV29-1 with TRBJ1-2, with D tentatively TRBD1 (6 bases). The CDR3 consists of 13 residues. Looked up from germline, CDR1 is SQVTM and CDR2 is ANQGSEA. The V end was cut by 1 base, the J end by 7 bases, with 13 bases between. This CDR3 is CSVEGRGALGYTF. CDR3 nucleotide sequence: TGCAGCGTTGAAGGGAGGGGGGCGCTTGGCTACACCTTC.

Regarding this clone: The same CDR3 arises from other DNA sequences in this sample as well. The chain recombines TRBV28 with TRBJ1-5; D is undetermined. The CDR3 length is 11 residues. Germline V gene lookup returns CDR1 MDHEN and CDR2 SYDVKM. Between the trimmed V and J ends, which lost 2 bases and 8 bases, there was a span of 4 bases. Here the CDR3 reads CASSLREPQHF. DNA for the CDR3: TGTGCCAGCAGTTTACGCGAGCCCCAGCATTTT.